This T cell receptor beta chain was recovered during a study of blood T cell repertoires in COVID-19. In the study's own analysis: Reference gene primer amplification gave estimated nucleated cell counts. Sequencing was performed with immunoSEQ multiplex PCR; in TCRdb, only in-frame clones are kept and a portion is missing. V and J calls and clone size are as listed in that table; D and trimming were resolved from the DNA. The repertoire holds 52,000 or so clones, with about 88% as singletons. Germline CDR1 is SGHAT and CDR2 is FQDESV (reference sequence). The CDR3 spans 16 residues. V shed 5 bases and J shed 0 bases, with 17 bases lying between them.

V and J are TRBV11-1 and TRBJ2-7; TRBD2 is a possible D gene (6 bases). Sequenced: peripheral blood. This TCR derives from a human donor in a cohort sampled during active COVID-19. CDR3 nucleotide sequence: TGTGCCAGCAGCCCGAGGGCGGGGAGAAGCTCCTACGAGCAGTACTTC. It specifies CASSPRAGRSSYEQYF.